This note documents a single T cell receptor (beta chain) sequence. What it binds is not known. This sample is part of a study of T cell responses to AZD1222 COVID-19 vaccine. Findings and caveats of the study: Compared with day 0, the breadth and depth of the Spike-specific TCR repertoire rose significantly after two doses of AZD1222. Repertoires were obtained only post-peak T cell response. Only a handful of AZD1222 recipients tested seropositive at baseline.

The protocol was immunoSEQ multiplex PCR, while the TCRdb copy is restricted to in-frame clones and leaves out a portion. The sample yields 150,000 to 200,000 clones, about 94% seen once. CDR1 is SGHVS, CDR2 FNYEAQ, per germline. The CDR3 is 16 amino acids. J was trimmed by 5 bases and V by 0 bases; bases with no gene match: 7. This receptor was identified in an adult in good health. The sequenced sample was peripheral blood, obtained on day 0 of AZD1222 vaccination. The V call is TRBV7-6, the J call TRBJ2-5, with 9 nucleotides matching TRBD2. The CDR3, as DNA: TGTGCCAGCAGCTTAGCTAGCGGGAGTGGAGACGAGACCCAGTACTTC. Amino acid sequence: CASSLASGSGDETQYF.